Included here is one T cell receptor (beta chain) sequence, with context. What this receptor recognizes is not known. Base quality data are lacking; no much larger clone is found one base away. The sample belongs to a study of shared clonotypes between healthy human individuals (dated by TCRdb to the early 2020s). General notes on the study: The cohort comprised a couple of women and a few men aged 18 to 49 years. For each donor, CD4 naive and CD4 memory were each run on three plates, CD8 naive on two plates, and CD8 memory on one plate. To estimate repertoire size and how much clonotypes are shared between individuals, the study performed deep sequencing of blood TCR repertoires from five healthy adults. Libraries were prepared and TCR repertoires were sequenced by different laboratories using diverse techniques, in order to increase sequencing depth and limit assay-specific biases. Leukapheresis yielded between about 0.9 and 10 billion PBMCs per donor.

The donors were healthy, HIV-negative adults with no recently reported acute infections or vaccinations. Every donor was a Caucasian adult residing in Nashville, Tennessee, USA. CD8 memory samples were composed of magnetically selected CD45RO+ cells combined with CCR7-negative CD45RA+ effector memory (TemRA) cells. Blood was obtained by leukapheresis, after which PBMCs were separated by Ficoll-Histopaque density gradient centrifugation and cryopreserved in liquid nitrogen vapor phase. Analytical flow cytometry was used to check the purity and quantity of every magnetically sorted T cell population. Each sorted fraction had its genomic DNA isolated and then quantified by UV absorbance on a Nanodrop 2000c. Its CDR3 holds 16 amino acids, cysteine through phenylalanine. The kept DNA is CDR3 alone, 48 bases in frame from the first base. CDR1 and CDR2, looked up from the germline V gene, are SGHDT and YYEEEE. V and J are truncated by 7 bases and 3 bases respectively, leaving an intervening sequence of 21 bases.

Study-wide findings and limitations: Incomplete sequencing was indicated by rarefaction of sorted-subset datasets, despite the large sequencing depth. Estimated clonotype richness was generally larger for naive than for memory subsets. Pairwise subsampling led to the expectation that sequencing depth would affect the degree of clonotype sharing among donors. The small number of donors limited the genetic and exposure-history diversity represented. Roughly 5% of naive CD4, 3.5% of naive CD8, about 2.4% of memory CD4, and about 0.4% of memory CD8 clonotypes were shared across several donors. Only blood was sampled, and tissue TCR repertoires likely differ from those in blood. Compared with non-shared clonotypes, clonotypes shared by all four sorted-subset donors had higher generation probabilities.

TCR CDR3 regions were amplified from genomic DNA by multiplex PCR using the deep immunoSEQ assay. Extracted genomic DNA from each cell subset was spread evenly across all wells of several immunoSEQ 96-well plates, with each plate serving as a replicate. For sorted subsets, about 200 ng genomic DNA, equal to tens of thousands of T cell genomes, was loaded into each replicate PCR. Purified libraries were quantified with a Qubit 3.0 fluorometer, sized on a Bioanalyzer 2100, and re-quantified with the KAPA Library Quantification kit. A separate single-read 150-cycle Illumina NextSeq 550 flow cell was used to sequence each immunoSEQ 96-well plate. Per the original workflow: Because the immunoSEQ output held only junctional sequences and lacked quality scores, the filtering could not match the filtering applied to full-length reads. To assign V/J genes and CDR3, sequences were annotated against IMGT germline references using PyIR, a Python wrapper for IgBLAST v1.9. Reads were removed for weak V/J assignments (E-value above 1e-6), missing CDR3, stop codons, out-of-frame junctions, or ambiguous translated residues. V3J clonotypes were defined as sequences sharing an identical inferred V gene, J gene, and CDR3 amino acid sequence. Percentage overlap between repertoires was computed as shared unique clonotypes divided by the size of the smaller repertoire. Richness of each repertoire was evaluated using RTK rarefaction, the Chao1 estimator, and Recon v2.1 estimates of unobserved clonotypes. Generation probabilities for all TCRbeta clonotypes obtained by the gDNA method from four donors were computed using OLGA. TCRdb holds this immuneACCESS table with in-frame rearrangements only. Some clones are missing; in checked studies, unresolved V genes explain under half, and the rest has no known cause. D and trimming come from the DNA, and the V and J calls and clone size come from that table. The sample table shows approximately 350,000 clones, and around 96% are seen once. The top ten hold approximately 0.3% of the sample.

The receptor was isolated from a man aged 25 to 45 in good health. Rearrangement joined TRBV5-6 to TRBJ2-3, with the D gene possibly TRBD1 or TRBD2, each one fitting 6 bases. The source material was memory CD8+ T cells sorted from blood. Explained via the paper, the cell subset or site label denotes: CD45RO+ cells pooled with CCR7-negative TemRA cells. The CDR3 region: CASRPAVWGATDTQYF. The DNA sequence is as follows: TGTGCCAGCCGTCCGGCTGTGTGGGGGGCGACAGATACGCAGTATTTT.